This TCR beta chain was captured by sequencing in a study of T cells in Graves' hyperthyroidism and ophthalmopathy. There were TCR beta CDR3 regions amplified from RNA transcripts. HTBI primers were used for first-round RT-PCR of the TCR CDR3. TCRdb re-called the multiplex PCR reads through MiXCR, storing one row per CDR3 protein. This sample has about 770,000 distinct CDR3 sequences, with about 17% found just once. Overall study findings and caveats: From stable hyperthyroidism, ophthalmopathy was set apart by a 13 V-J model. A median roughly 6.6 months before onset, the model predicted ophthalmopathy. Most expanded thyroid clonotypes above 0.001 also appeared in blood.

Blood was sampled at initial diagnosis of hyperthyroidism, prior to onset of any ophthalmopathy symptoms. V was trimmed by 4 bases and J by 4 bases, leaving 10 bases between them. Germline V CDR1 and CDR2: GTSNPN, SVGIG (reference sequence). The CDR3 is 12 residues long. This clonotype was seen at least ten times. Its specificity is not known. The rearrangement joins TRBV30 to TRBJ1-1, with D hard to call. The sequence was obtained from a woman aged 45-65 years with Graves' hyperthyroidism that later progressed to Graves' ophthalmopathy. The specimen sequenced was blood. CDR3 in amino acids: CAWNRLVTEAFF. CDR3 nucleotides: TGTGCCTGGAACCGACTGGTCACTGAAGCTTTCTTT.